A single sample gave rise to the 27 T cell receptor beta chains below, sequenced in a study of CD8 T cells in ankylosing spondylitis. The study, taken as a whole, reports: A TCR beta motif made of several highly homologous variants seemed typical of ankylosing spondylitis blood.

These receptors lack a known antigen. TCRdb independently ran MiXCR on the 5' RACE reads; one entry per CDR3 protein. Among a few hundred thousand distinct CDR3 sequences listed, around 20% were seen once. Sequenced input: blood, either unsorted or a sorted T cell fraction (not recorded which). These receptors all come from a male donor with ankylosing spondylitis.

This clonotype has just a few counts. The chain uses TRBV7-3 and TRBJ2-3, with D tentatively TRBD2 (5 bases). From germline, CDR1 is SGHTA and CDR2 FQGTGA. V lost 5 bases to trimming and J lost 0 bases, with 12 bases between them. This CDR3 is built from 15 residues. The DNA of the CDR3 is TGTGCCAGCAGCCCGCGCCGGACTAGCACAGATACGCAGTATTTT. Residues: CASSPRRTSTDTQYF.

The chain uses TRBV7-2 and TRBJ2-2; D is ambiguous. The germline CDR1 and CDR2 sequences are SGHTA and FQGNSA. Trimming cost V 5 bases and J 5 bases, with 18 bases left between them. This CDR3 contains 16 residues. The CDR3 here is CASSPPPGVVTGELFF. In DNA form, the CDR3 reads TGTGCCAGCAGCCCCCCCCCGGGTGTCGTAACCGGGGAGCTGTTTTTT.

This clonotype has only a few counts. This sequence joins TRBV20-1 and TRBJ2-3; TRBD2 matches at 9 bases. V trimming: 3 bases; J trimming: 1 base; junction bases outside the gene matches: 2. Germline assignment: CDR1 DFQATT and CDR2 SNEGSKA (reference sequence). The CDR3 is 14 residues long. For the CDR3, the DNA is TGCAGTGCTAGGGCTAGCGGGGGCACAGATACGCAGTATTTT. Protein: CSARASGGTDTQYF.

V is TRBV11-2 and J is TRBJ1-5; D gene ambiguous. The CDR3 has 15 residues. V was trimmed by 4 bases and J by 0 bases, leaving 10 bases between them. The V gene's germline CDR1 is SGHAT and CDR2 FQNNGV. The CDR3 sequence is CASSWTPNSNQPQHF. CDR3 DNA sequence: TGTGCCAGCAGCTGGACCCCAAATAGCAATCAGCCCCAGCATTTT.

The chain has TRBV2 and TRBJ2-4, with 9 bases matching TRBD1. This CDR3 is 12 amino acids long. The germline gives CDR1 SNHLY, CDR2 FYNNEI. Trimming at V came to 6 bases and at J to 16 bases, leaving 10 bases not matched to a gene. CDR3 DNA sequence: TGTGCCAGCAGAGAAACGACAGGGGGTCGTTACTTC. As protein: CASRETTGGRYF.

In this sample, this clonotype turned up a few times. V and J are TRBV4-2 and TRBJ2-2; D is possibly TRBD1 (5 bases). From germline, CDR1 is LGHNA and CDR2 YNFKEQ. Trimming shortened V by 0 bases and J by 1 base, and 9 bases separated the two germline ends. The CDR3 length is 16 residues. The DNA for the CDR3 is TGTGCCAGCAGCCAAGAGGCAGGGATGAACACCGGGGAGCTGTTTTTT. Translation: CASSQEAGMNTGELFF.

The V and J genes are TRBV3-1 and TRBJ2-1, with D tentatively TRBD1 (5 bases). This CDR3 spans 17 amino acids. Deletions cut 4 bases from V and 6 bases from J, with 22 bases between. Germline V gene sequence: CDR1 LGHDT, CDR2 YNNKEL (reference sequence). The CDR3 coding sequence is TGTGCCAGCAGCCCAACAAAAGTGGGGCGTCTTGGCAATGAGCAGTTCTTC. Protein sequence: CASSPTKVGRLGNEQFF.

The gene calls are TRBV6-2 or TRBV6-3 and TRBJ1-2; the D is unclear. Trimming left V 2 bases short and J 2 bases short, with 21 bases between. The CDR3 spans 18 residues. Germline CDR1 reads MNHEY; CDR2 reads SVGEGT. The CDR3 nucleotides are TGTGCCAGCAGTTACAGCCGCTTGGAAAGAAGAAGAAACTATGGCTACACCTTC. This sequence encodes CASSYSRLERRRNYGYTF.

CDR3 nucleotide sequence: TGTGCCAGCAGGCTCGGACAGGGGATTTACAATGAGCAGTTCTTC. Translated, it gives CASRLGQGIYNEQFF. The rearrangement links TRBV7-9 to TRBJ2-1; 9 bases map to TRBD1. Trimming cost V 6 bases and J 4 bases; bases outside gene matches: 7. Germline V gives CDR1 SEHNR, CDR2 FQNEAQ (reference sequence). The CDR3 runs 15 residues.

The chain uses TRBV19 and TRBJ2-6; the D is unclear. The germline V and J ends were trimmed by 2 bases and 6 bases, with 5 bases remaining between them. The V gene's germline CDR1 is LNHDA and CDR2 SQIVND (reference sequence). The CDR3 is 13 residues long. DNA for the CDR3: TGTGCCAGTAGTATACGGCCGGCCAACGTCCTGACTTTC. Protein sequence: CASSIRPANVLTF.

This clonotype was seen more than once but under ten times. CDR3 sequence (DNA): TGTGCCAGCAGCCGACAGGCGGGCGGTTCGGATGGCTACACCTTC. Translating gives CASSRQAGGSDGYTF. The chain uses TRBV12-3 or TRBV12-4 and TRBJ1-2; tentatively, D is TRBD1 (6 bases). The ends were cut back, 6 bases at V and 6 bases at J, with 20 bases in the middle. The CDR3 consists of 15 residues.

The rearrangement uses TRBV28 and TRBJ2-7, with 8 bases identical to TRBD1. Trimming cost V 7 bases and J 4 bases; bases outside gene matches: 9. The germline CDR1 and CDR2 sequences are MDHEN and SYDVKM. The CDR3 runs to 14 residues. This CDR3 reads CASTPPRGQYEQYF. CDR3 sequence (DNA): TGTGCCAGCACCCCTCCCAGGGGGCAGTACGAGCAGTACTTC.

V gene TRBV9 combines with J gene TRBJ1-6, with no clear D. Germline CDR1 reads SGDLS; CDR2 reads YYNGEE. The CDR3 is 14 amino acids. Trimming shortened V by 0 bases and J by 8 bases, and 9 bases separated the two germline ends. CDR3 nucleotide sequence: TGTGCCAGCAGCGTAGATGTCGGGTATTCACCCCTCCACTTT. Its protein is CASSVDVGYSPLHF.

The chain uses TRBV7-3 and TRBJ2-1, with 7 bases aligning to TRBD2. V gave up 4 bases and J gave up 3 bases; unmatched junction bases: 6. Germline V gene sequence: CDR1 SGHTA, CDR2 FQGTGA. This CDR3 is 15 amino acids long. The CDR3 DNA is TGTGCCAGCAGCTCCACTAGCGCCCGCTACAATGAGCAGTTCTTC. It codes for CASSSTSARYNEQFF.

Only a few counts were recorded for this clonotype. In nucleotides, the CDR3 is TGTGCCAGCAGAGCTAGGGATTCAGATACGCAGTATTTT. It translates to CASRARDSDTQYF. The V gene is TRBV6-6, the J gene TRBJ2-3; D unresolved. Germline V lookup: CDR1 MNHNY, CDR2 SVGAGI (reference sequence). Trimming stripped 6 bases from V and 4 bases from J, with 11 bases between. This CDR3 is 13 amino acids long.

This clonotype has ten or more counts. This chain uses TRBV6-5 with TRBJ1-4; the D gene is possibly TRBD1 (5 bases). Per germline, CDR1 MNHEY and CDR2 SVGAGI. This CDR3 region has 12 residues. V was clipped by 7 bases and J by 4 bases, with 7 bases between them. CDR3 in DNA: TGTGCCAGCATGGGGGATAATGAAAAACTGTTTTTT. Translation gives CASMGDNEKLFF.

This clonotype was found once. The V call is TRBV7-9, the J call TRBJ2-3; D is uncertain. CDR1 and CDR2 from the germline V gene are SEHNR and FQNEAQ (reference sequence). This CDR3 has 16 residues. The germline V and J ends were trimmed by 5 bases and 2 bases, with 17 bases remaining between them. In nucleotides, the CDR3 is TGTGCCAGCAGCGCTCGAGGTCCACACTTCACAGATACGCAGTATTTT. Protein product: CASSARGPHFTDTQYF.

The chain has TRBV9 and TRBJ2-1; 10 bases line up with TRBD2. V lost 3 bases to trimming and J lost 6 bases; unmatched junction nucleotides: 6. Per germline, CDR1 SGDLS and CDR2 YYNGEE. The CDR3 consists of 15 residues. The CDR3 region has the DNA TGTGCCAGCAGCGCAGCTAGCGGGAGAGCCAATGAGCAGTTCTTC. Its protein is CASSAASGRANEQFF.

V and J are TRBV28 and TRBJ1-1, with unresolved D. V gave up 5 bases and J gave up 6 bases, with 16 bases separating them. The length of the CDR3 is 14 residues. The germline gives CDR1 MDHEN, CDR2 SYDVKM. DNA of the CDR3: TGTGCCAGCAGTCCCCCTCAACAAATCCCTGAAGCTTTCTTT. Translated: CASSPPQQIPEAFF. The full variable domain, with the rest looked up from reference TRBV28 and TRBJ1-1, is DVKVTQSSRYLVKRTGEKVFLECVQDMDHENMFWYRQDPGLGLRLIYFSYDVKMKEKGDIPEGYSVSREKKERFSLILESASTNQTSMYLCASSPPQQIPEAFFGQGTRLTVV.

V and J are TRBV5-1 and TRBJ1-1, with TRBD1 matching over 9 bases. The CDR3 is 14 amino acids. V shed 3 bases, J shed 5 bases, and the junction held 5 bases outside the gene matches. Germline loops: CDR1 SGHRS, CDR2 YFSETQ. The CDR3 DNA reads TGCGCCAGCAGCTCATTGACAGGGGGGACTGAAGCTTTCTTT. Protein product: CASSSLTGGTEAFF.

V and J are TRBV3-1 and TRBJ1-2; D is unclear. The CDR3 consists of 15 residues. Between the trimmed V and J ends, which lost 4 bases and 8 bases, there was a span of 20 bases. The germline V gene has CDR1 LGHDT and CDR2 YNNKEL (reference sequence). CDR3 residues: CASSLAGRFTEGYTF. The CDR3 coding sequence is TGTGCCAGCAGCCTAGCCGGAAGGTTTACGGAGGGCTACACCTTC.

The chain recombines TRBV28 with TRBJ2-7, with TRBD1 matching 9 bases. V was pared by 6 bases and J by 0 bases, with 6 bases of the junction left unmatched. Germline assignment: CDR1 MDHEN and CDR2 SYDVKM. This CDR3 contains 15 residues. The CDR3 spells CASSKTGGHSYEQYF. In DNA, the CDR3 is TGTGCCAGCAGCAAGACAGGGGGGCACTCCTACGAGCAGTACTTC.

This clonotype turned up a few times. CDR3 DNA: TGCAGTGCAGGGGACAGAAGGACTGAAGCTTTCTTT. This encodes CSAGDRRTEAFF. This chain links TRBV20-1 with TRBJ1-1; 7 nucleotides agree with TRBD1. The CDR3 has 12 residues. Germline assignment: CDR1 DFQATT and CDR2 SNEGSKA (reference sequence). Trimming removed 6 bases from V and 5 bases from J; junction bases left unmatched: 6.

In its sample, this clonotype was seen a few times. The chain links TRBV5-5 to TRBJ1-5; D is possibly TRBD1 (5 bases). The V gene lost 1 base and the J gene lost 0 bases, with 8 bases spanning the gap. Germline CDR1 reads SGHKS; CDR2 reads YYEKEE (reference sequence). The CDR3 is made up of 15 amino acids. The CDR3 nucleotides are TGTGCCAGCAGCTTGTGGGGCTATAGCAATCAGCCCCAGCATTTT. Protein sequence: CASSLWGYSNQPQHF.

This clonotype was detected a few times. V usage is TRBV20-1 and J usage is TRBJ2-7; 11 positions match TRBD1. This CDR3 is 14 amino acids long. With V trimmed by 6 bases and J by 3 bases, 7 bases remained unmatched. CDR1 and CDR2 (germline): DFQATT, SNEGSKA (reference sequence). The CDR3 nucleotides read TGCAGTGCCGATTCCGGGACAGGGGGCTACGAGCAGTACTTC. Translated: CSADSGTGGYEQYF.

This clonotype was detected a few times. V and J are TRBV27 and TRBJ2-7, with 8 positions matching TRBD1. J was trimmed by 4 bases and V by 7 bases; bases with no gene match: 12. The CDR3 covers 15 residues. From germline, CDR1 is MNHEY and CDR2 SMNVEV (reference sequence). The CDR3 is CASTSYGTGGYEQYF. The CDR3 nucleotides read TGTGCCAGCACTTCTTATGGGACAGGAGGATACGAGCAGTACTTC.

V is TRBV7-9 and J is TRBJ2-1, with TRBD2 as a possible D gene (6 bases). V lost 5 bases and J lost 5, with 13 bases in between. The CDR3 has 14 amino acids. Germline loops: CDR1 SEHNR, CDR2 FQNEAQ (reference sequence). The CDR3 bases are TGTGCCAGCAGCGCATCCGGGACTGACAATGAGCAGTTCTTC. Amino acids: CASSASGTDNEQFF.